Listed below are T cell receptor beta chains from one sample, sequenced in a study of blood T cells in healthy people across ages. TCRdb reanalysed the 5' RACE reads using MiXCR and keeps one entry per CDR3 protein. There are hundreds of thousands of distinct CDR3 sequences in the sample; approximately 60% occur only once, and around 25% lies in the top ten. Material: blood. The receptor set was obtained from a man aged 35 to 55 in good health. The CDR3 runs from the conserved cysteine through the conserved F or W. A D gene is named only where the DNA matches it firmly. Size tells how often a clone was seen (once, few, many) or the class of an expanded clone, and some rows leave it out.

j_call v_call d_call clone_size cdr3_aa cdr3_nt
TRBJ1-2 TRBV13 TRBD1 - CASCSMDRSLSYGYTF TGTGCCAGCTGCTCAATGGACAGGAGCCTTTCCTATGGCTACACCTTC
TRBJ2-1 TRBV14 TRBD1 - CASSPPARGRTHNEQFF TGTGCCAGCAGCCCCCCGGCCAGGGGGCGCACCCACAATGAGCAGTTCTTC
TRBJ2-3 TRBV7-9 - few CASSLSQPTDTQYF TGTGCCAGCAGCTTAAGCCAGCCCACAGATACGCAGTATTTT
TRBJ1-2 TRBV3-1 TRBD1 - CASSPRTGRRVMDGYTF TGTGCCAGCAGCCCCAGGACAGGGCGGCGGGTAATGGATGGCTACACCTTC
TRBJ1-2 TRBV20-1 - few CSARDDGRDYYGYTF TGCAGTGCTAGAGATGATGGCAGGGATTACTATGGCTACACCTTC
TRBJ2-7 TRBV24-1 - few CATSDALGWQYF TGTGCCACCAGTGACGCCCTCGGATGGCAGTACTTC
TRBJ1-1 TRBV3-1 - - CASSQGRTENTEAFF TGTGCCAGCAGCCAAGGACGCACAGAGAACACTGAAGCTTTCTTT
TRBJ2-3 TRBV24-1 - - CATSDSRRDLTDTQYF TGTGCCACCAGTGATAGTAGGAGGGACCTCACAGATACGCAGTATTTT
TRBJ2-1 TRBV6-6 - few CASSPGTFSSYNEQFF TGTGCCAGCAGTCCGGGGACTTTTAGCTCCTACAATGAGCAGTTCTTC
TRBJ2-5 TRBV11-3 - - CASSSEGPGTQYF TGTGCCAGCAGCTCGGAGGGCCCTGGGACCCAGTACTTC
TRBJ2-7 TRBV6-2/TRBV6-3 TRBD1 - CASRTQGATYEQYF TGTGCCAGCAGAACACAGGGGGCCACCTACGAGCAGTACTTC
TRBJ2-7 TRBV5-5 TRBD2 - CASSLEAGLSYEQYF TGTGCCAGCAGCTTGGAAGCGGGACTCTCCTACGAGCAGTACTTC
TRBJ2-6 TRBV3-1 - few CASSQAEGPLTF TGTGCCAGCAGCCAAGCGGAAGGCCCTCTGACTTTC
TRBJ1-2 TRBV6-5 - - CASSYATGSYGYTF TGTGCCAGCAGTTACGCGACAGGATCCTATGGCTACACCTTC
TRBJ2-7 TRBV6-2/TRBV6-3 TRBD1 - CASRDGQGAYEQYF TGTGCCAGCAGGGACGGACAGGGGGCCTACGAGCAGTACTTC
TRBJ2-7 TRBV6-2/TRBV6-3 - - CASSYGSGVSSYEQYF TGTGCCAGCAGTTATGGTTCAGGGGTTAGCTCCTACGAGCAGTACTTC
TRBJ2-1 TRBV29-1 - - CSVVGSYNEQFF TGCAGCGTTGTGGGTTCCTACAATGAGCAGTTCTTC
TRBJ2-5 TRBV13 TRBD2 few CASSLGLAGIEQYF TGTGCCAGCAGCCTTGGACTAGCGGGCATTGAGCAGTACTTC
TRBJ1-4 TRBV6-1 - - CASSEISTEKLFF TGTGCCAGCAGTGAAATCTCGACGGAAAAACTGTTTTTT
TRBJ2-1 TRBV6-6 TRBD1 - CASSYKDRGGGYEQFF TGTGCCAGCAGTTATAAGGACAGGGGTGGTGGATATGAGCAGTTCTTC
TRBJ2-7 TRBV29-1 - - CSVEDGATYEQYF TGCAGCGTCGAGGACGGCGCAACCTACGAGCAGTACTTC
TRBJ2-7 TRBV27 TRBD2 - CASSLERGRGLNEQYF TGTGCCAGCAGTTTAGAACGCGGGAGGGGCCTCAACGAGCAGTACTTC
TRBJ2-7 TRBV28 - few CASSFWSGGGEQYF TGTGCCAGCAGTTTTTGGTCCGGGGGAGGTGAGCAGTACTTC
TRBJ2-7 TRBV6-2/TRBV6-3 - - CASSTGPELDYEQYF TGTGCCAGCAGTACGGGACCGGAATTGGATTACGAGCAGTACTTC
TRBJ2-4 TRBV29-1 TRBD2 - CSVEDESGGGLAKNIQYF TGCAGCGTTGAAGATGAATCGGGAGGGGGGCTAGCCAAAAACATTCAGTACTTC
TRBJ1-2 TRBV6-2/TRBV6-3 - - CASSYSPGLYGYTF TGTGCCAGCAGTTACTCCCCTGGCCTCTATGGCTACACCTTC
TRBJ2-4 TRBV5-5 - few CAGINIQYF TGCGCCGGAATAAACATTCAGTACTTC
TRBJ2-7 TRBV5-1 - - CASSLENEQYF TGCGCCAGCAGCTTAGAGAACGAGCAGTACTTC
TRBJ1-2 TRBV4-3 TRBD1 - CASREGDRGIYGYTF TGCGCCAGCAGAGAGGGTGACAGGGGGATTTATGGCTACACCTTC
TRBJ1-2 TRBV28 TRBD1 - CASSGMDRRYGYTF TGTGCCAGCAGTGGAATGGACAGGCGATATGGCTACACCTTC
TRBJ1-1 TRBV27 - few CASRFGTTRTEAFF TGTGCCAGCCGCTTTGGGACAACTCGAACTGAAGCTTTCTTT
TRBJ2-7 TRBV4-3 TRBD2 - CASSLQPGLAGEDVSYEQYF TGCGCCAGCAGCCTACAACCGGGACTAGCGGGAGAAGATGTCTCCTACGAGCAGTACTTC
TRBJ2-7 TRBV7-9 TRBD2 - CASSLLAGGEGEQYF TGTGCCAGCAGCCTTCTAGCGGGAGGAGAAGGCGAGCAGTACTTC
TRBJ1-2 TRBV10-3 - - CAIGGSNYGYTF TGTGCCATCGGGGGTTCTAACTATGGCTACACCTTC
TRBJ2-7 TRBV20-1 TRBD2 few CSANSGTSYEQYF TGCAGTGCTAATAGCGGGACCTCCTACGAGCAGTACTTC
TRBJ2-7 TRBV29-1 - - CSVEISQAQPYEQYF TGCAGCGTTGAAATTTCACAGGCCCAACCGTACGAGCAGTACTTC
TRBJ1-2 TRBV5-1 - - CASSLDGGRDGYTF TGCGCCAGCAGCTTGGACGGGGGCAGGGATGGCTACACCTTC
TRBJ2-3 TRBV28 TRBD1 few CASSETGETQYF TGTGCCAGCAGTGAGACAGGGGAGACGCAGTATTTT
TRBJ2-3 TRBV3-1 TRBD2 - CASSQGTSGQTDTQYF TGTGCCAGCAGCCAAGGAACTAGCGGGCAAACAGATACGCAGTATTTT
TRBJ2-5 TRBV12-3/TRBV12-4 - - CASSRQYQETQYF TGTGCCAGCAGCCGACAGTACCAAGAGACCCAGTACTTC
TRBJ1-5 TRBV9 - - CASSVSGRFNQPQHF TGTGCCAGCAGCGTAAGTGGTCGGTTCAATCAGCCCCAGCATTTT
TRBJ1-1 TRBV6-5 - - CASSPVRGGHLEAFF TGTGCCAGCAGCCCAGTGCGGGGGGGACACCTTGAAGCTTTCTTT
TRBJ2-1 TRBV20-1 - few CSARDIGSSEQFF TGCAGTGCTAGAGATATAGGTAGCAGTGAGCAGTTCTTC
TRBJ1-5 TRBV4-1 - few CASSQVGDSNQPQHF TGCGCCAGCAGCCAAGTAGGGGATAGCAATCAGCCCCAGCATTTT
TRBJ1-6 TRBV11-3 - - CASSSAVGGSPLHF TGTGCCAGCAGCTCGGCCGTCGGAGGTTCACCCCTCCACTTT
TRBJ1-5 TRBV3-1 TRBD1 - CASSRGQVNQPQHF TGTGCCAGCAGCCGAGGACAGGTAAATCAGCCCCAGCATTTT
TRBJ2-3 TRBV4-2 TRBD2 - CASSQGTSGRRAGTDTQYF TGTGCCAGCAGCCAAGGGACTAGCGGGAGAAGGGCGGGCACAGATACGCAGTATTTT